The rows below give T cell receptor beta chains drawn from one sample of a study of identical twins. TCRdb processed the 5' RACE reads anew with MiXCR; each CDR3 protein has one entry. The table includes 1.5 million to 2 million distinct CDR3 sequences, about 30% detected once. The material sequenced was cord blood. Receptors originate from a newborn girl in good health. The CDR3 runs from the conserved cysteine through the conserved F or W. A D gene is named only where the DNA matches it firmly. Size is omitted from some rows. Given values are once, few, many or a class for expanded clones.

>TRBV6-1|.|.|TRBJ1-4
TGTGCCAGCATTCGGTCGGGGAGGGGAAAACTGTTTTTT
CASIRSGRGKLFF
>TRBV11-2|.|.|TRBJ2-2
TGTGCCAGCAGCTTGGGCAGGGTCGATCCCGGGGAGCTGTTTTTT
CASSLGRVDPGELFF
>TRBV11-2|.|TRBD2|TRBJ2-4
TGTGCCAGCAGCTTGGAGGGGGGCGGGAGGGGTAAAAACATTCAGTACTTC
CASSLEGGGRGKNIQYF
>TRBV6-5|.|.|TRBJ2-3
TGTGCCAGCAGTTGGTTACAGGCGGGGAGCACAGATACGCAGTATTTT
CASSWLQAGSTDTQYF
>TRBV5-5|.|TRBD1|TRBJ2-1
TGTGCCAGCTACATCGGACAGGGGAGACTCAATGAGCAGTTCTTC
CASYIGQGRLNEQFF
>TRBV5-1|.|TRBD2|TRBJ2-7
TGCGCCAGCCAGAAGCGGGGGGATTTATCCTACAATGAGCAGTACTTC
CASQKRGDLSYNEQYF
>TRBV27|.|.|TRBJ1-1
TGTGCCACTTATGGGGGGGGGACTGAAGCTTTCTTT
CATYGGGTEAFF
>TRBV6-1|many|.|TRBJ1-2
TGTGCCAGCAGTGCTTCGTGGGGATCCTTATATGGCTACACCTTC
CASSASWGSLYGYTF
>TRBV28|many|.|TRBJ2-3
TGTGCCAGCAGTTTAGGTCGGTTCACAGATACGCAGTATTTT
CASSLGRFTDTQYF
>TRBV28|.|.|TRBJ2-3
TGTGCCAGCAGTCCGCGGGACGGCAGAAAGGATACGCAGTATTTT
CASSPRDGRKDTQYF
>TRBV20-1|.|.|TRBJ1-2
TGCAGTGCCCGCACCCCGACAGCTAACTATGGCTACACCTTC
CSARTPTANYGYTF
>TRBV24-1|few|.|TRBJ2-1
TGTGCCACCAGAGGGACCGTTGGCAATGAGCAGTTCTTC
CATRGTVGNEQFF
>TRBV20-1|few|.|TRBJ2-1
TGCAGTGCTCTCCCTAGCACATACAATGAGCAGTTCTTC
CSALPSTYNEQFF
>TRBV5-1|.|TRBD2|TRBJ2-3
TGCGCCAGCGGGAGACTAGCGGGGGTGTTGACAGATACGCAGTATTTT
CASGRLAGVLTDTQYF
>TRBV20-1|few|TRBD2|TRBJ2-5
TGCAGTGCTCTAGCGGGGGGACTGGAATGGCAGTACTTC
CSALAGGLEWQYF
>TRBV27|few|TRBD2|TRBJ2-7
TGTGCCAGCAGTTTATCCCGGGGGGTAGCGGGGATATACGAGCAGTACTTC
CASSLSRGVAGIYEQYF
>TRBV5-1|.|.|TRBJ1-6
TGCGCCAGCAGCCCGGACAGCAATAATTCACCCCTCCACTTT
CASSPDSNNSPLHF
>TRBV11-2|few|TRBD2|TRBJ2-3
TGTGCCAGCGGTACTAGCGGGAGTAACACAGATACGCAGTATTTT
CASGTSGSNTDTQYF
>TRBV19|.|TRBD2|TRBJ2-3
TGTGCCAGTAGTGGGGAGGGTCCAGATACGCAGTATTTT
CASSGEGPDTQYF
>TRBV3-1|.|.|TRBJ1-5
TGTGCCAGCAGCCAAGTTCCAACACAGGGAATCAATCAGCCCCAGCATTTT
CASSQVPTQGINQPQHF
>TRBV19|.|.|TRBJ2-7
TGTGCCAGTAGTATCCTACACCTCTACGAGCAGTACTTC
CASSILHLYEQYF
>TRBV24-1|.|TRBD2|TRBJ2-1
TGTGCCACCAGTCCCGGAACCGGGACTAGCGGGATTGGGCAGTTCTTC
CATSPGTGTSGIGQFF
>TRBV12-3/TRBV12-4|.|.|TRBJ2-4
TGTGCCAGCAGTTTAGCGAGGGACCGCCTCGGAGAGCAGTACTTC
CASSLARDRLGEQYF
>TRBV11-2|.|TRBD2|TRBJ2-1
TGTGCCAGCGCCGGACTAGCGGGTTACAATAAGCAGTTCTTC
CASAGLAGYNKQFF
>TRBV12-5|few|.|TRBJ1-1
TGTGCTAGTAGCATGGGGGCCACTGAAGCTTTCTTT
CASSMGATEAFF
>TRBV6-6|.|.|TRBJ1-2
TGTGCCAGCAGTTACGTTGCCAGGGGCTATGGCTACACCTTC
CASSYVARGYGYTF
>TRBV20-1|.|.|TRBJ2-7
TGCAGTGCTAGTTCCCGGGACTCCTTTACCTACGAGCAGTACTTC
CSASSRDSFTYEQYF
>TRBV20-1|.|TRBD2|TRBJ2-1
TGCAGTGCTGTCGACACTAGCGACGAGCAGTTCTTC
CSAVDTSDEQFF
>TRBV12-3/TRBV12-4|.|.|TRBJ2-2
TGTGCCAGCAGCCCAAAAGGGATTCGCGGCACCGGGGAGCTGTTTTTT
CASSPKGIRGTGELFF
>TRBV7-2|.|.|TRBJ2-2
TGTGCCAGCAGCTTATATCGAATCCGGGAGAGCACCGGGGAGCTGTTTTTT
CASSLYRIRESTGELFF